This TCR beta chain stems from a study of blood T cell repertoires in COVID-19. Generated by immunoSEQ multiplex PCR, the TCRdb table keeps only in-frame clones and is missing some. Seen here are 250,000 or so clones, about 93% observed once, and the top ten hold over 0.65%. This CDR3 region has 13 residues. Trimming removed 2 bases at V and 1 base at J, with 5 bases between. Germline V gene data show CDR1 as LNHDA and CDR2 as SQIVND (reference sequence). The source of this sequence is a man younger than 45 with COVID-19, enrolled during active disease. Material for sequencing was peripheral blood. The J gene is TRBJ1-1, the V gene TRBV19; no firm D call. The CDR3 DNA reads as TGTGCCAGTAGTATAAACACGAACACTGAAGCTTTCTTT. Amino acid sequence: CASSINTNTEAFF.